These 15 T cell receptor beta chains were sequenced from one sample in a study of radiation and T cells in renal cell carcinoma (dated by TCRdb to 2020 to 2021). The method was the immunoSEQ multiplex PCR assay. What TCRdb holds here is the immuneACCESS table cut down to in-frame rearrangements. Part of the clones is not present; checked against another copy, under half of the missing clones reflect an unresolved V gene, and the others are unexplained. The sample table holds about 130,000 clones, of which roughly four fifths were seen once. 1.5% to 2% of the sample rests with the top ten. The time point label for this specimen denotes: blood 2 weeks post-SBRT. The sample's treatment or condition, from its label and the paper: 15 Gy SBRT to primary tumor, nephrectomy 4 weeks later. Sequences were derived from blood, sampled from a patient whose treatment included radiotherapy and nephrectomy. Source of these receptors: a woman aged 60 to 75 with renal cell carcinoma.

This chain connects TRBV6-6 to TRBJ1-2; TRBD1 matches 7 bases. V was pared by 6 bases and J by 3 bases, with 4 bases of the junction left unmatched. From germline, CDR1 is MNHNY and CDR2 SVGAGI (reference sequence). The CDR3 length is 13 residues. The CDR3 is CASREDRDYGYTF. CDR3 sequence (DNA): TGTGCCAGCAGAGAAGACAGGGACTATGGCTACACCTTC.

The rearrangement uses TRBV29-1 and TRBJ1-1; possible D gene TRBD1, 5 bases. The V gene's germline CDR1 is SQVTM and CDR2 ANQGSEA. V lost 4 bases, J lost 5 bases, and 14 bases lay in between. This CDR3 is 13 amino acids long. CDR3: CSVVGVGGTEAFF. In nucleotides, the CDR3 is TGCAGCGTTGTGGGGGTTGGGGGAACTGAAGCTTTCTTT.

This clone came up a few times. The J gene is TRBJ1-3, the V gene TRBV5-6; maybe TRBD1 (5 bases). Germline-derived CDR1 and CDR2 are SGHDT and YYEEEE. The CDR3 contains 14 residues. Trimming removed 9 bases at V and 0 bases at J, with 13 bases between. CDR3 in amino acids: CATPPGLSGNTIYF. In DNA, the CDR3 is TGTGCCACCCCACCGGGGCTCTCTGGAAACACCATATATTTT.

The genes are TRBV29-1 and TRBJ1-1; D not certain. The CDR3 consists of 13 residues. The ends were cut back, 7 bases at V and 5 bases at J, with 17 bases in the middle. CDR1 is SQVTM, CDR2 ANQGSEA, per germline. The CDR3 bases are TGCAGCGCTTCACGCGACAAGGGAACTGAAGCTTTCTTT. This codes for CSASRDKGTEAFF. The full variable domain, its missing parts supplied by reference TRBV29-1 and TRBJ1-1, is SAVISQKPSRDICQRGTSLTIQCQVDSQVTMMFWYRQQPGQSLTLIATANQGSEATYESGFVIDKFPISRPNLTFSTLTVSNMSPEDSSIYLCSASRDKGTEAFFGQGTRLTVV.

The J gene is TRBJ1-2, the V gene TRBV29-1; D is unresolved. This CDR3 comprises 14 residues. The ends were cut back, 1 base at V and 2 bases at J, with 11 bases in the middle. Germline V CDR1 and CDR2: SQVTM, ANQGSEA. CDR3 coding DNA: TGCAGCGTTGAAGGCCTCCTTCAAAACTATGGCTACACCTTC. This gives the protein CSVEGLLQNYGYTF.

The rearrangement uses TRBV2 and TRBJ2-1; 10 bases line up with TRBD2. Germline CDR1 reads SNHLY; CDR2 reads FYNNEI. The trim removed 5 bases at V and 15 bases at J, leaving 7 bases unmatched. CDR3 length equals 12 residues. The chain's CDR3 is CASSSGLAEVFF. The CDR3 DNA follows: TGTGCCAGCAGTTCTGGACTAGCGGAAGTGTTCTTC.

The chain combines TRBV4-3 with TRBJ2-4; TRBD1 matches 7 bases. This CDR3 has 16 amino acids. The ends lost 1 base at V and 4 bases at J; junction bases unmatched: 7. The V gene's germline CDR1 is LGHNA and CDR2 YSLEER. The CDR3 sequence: CASSQGRMTGKNIQYF. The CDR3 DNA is TGCGCCAGCAGCCAAGGCCGGATGACAGGGAAAAACATTCAGTACTTC.

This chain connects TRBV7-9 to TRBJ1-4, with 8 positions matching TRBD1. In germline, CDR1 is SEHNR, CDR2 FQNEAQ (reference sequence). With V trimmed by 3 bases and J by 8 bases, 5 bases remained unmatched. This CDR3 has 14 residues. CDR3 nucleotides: TGTGCCAGCAGCTTTCAGGGGGCAAGGGAAAAACTGTTTTTT. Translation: CASSFQGAREKLFF.

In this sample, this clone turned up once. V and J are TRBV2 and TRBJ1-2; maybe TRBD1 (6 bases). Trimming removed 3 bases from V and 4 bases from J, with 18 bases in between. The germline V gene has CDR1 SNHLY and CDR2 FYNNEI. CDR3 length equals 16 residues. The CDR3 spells CASSEGGKGMAYGYTF. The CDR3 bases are TGTGCCAGCAGTGAGGGGGGCAAGGGGATGGCCTATGGCTACACCTTC.

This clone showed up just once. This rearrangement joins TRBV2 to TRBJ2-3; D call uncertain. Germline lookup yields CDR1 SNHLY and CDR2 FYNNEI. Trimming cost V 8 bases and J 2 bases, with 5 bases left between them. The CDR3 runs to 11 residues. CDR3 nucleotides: TGTGCCAGCCTAGACACAGATACGCAGTATTTT. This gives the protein CASLDTDTQYF.

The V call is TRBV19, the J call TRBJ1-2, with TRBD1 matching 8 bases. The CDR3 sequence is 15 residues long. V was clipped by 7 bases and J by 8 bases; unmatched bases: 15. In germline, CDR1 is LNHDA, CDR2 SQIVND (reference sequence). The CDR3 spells CASIGWTGPDEGYTF. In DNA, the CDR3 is TGTGCCAGTATTGGGTGGACAGGGCCGGATGAGGGCTACACCTTC.

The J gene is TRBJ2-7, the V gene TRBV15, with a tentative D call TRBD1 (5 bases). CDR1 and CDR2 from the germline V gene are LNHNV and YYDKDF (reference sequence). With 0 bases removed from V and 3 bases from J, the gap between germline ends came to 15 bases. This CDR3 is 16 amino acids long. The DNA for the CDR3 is TGTGCCACCAGCAGAGATGCTACAGGCAATATCTACGAGCAGTACTTC. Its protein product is CATSRDATGNIYEQYF. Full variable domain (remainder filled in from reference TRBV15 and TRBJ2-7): DAMVIQNPRYQVTQFGKPVTLSCSQTLNHNVMYWYQQKSSQAPKLLFHYYDKDFNNEADTPDNFQSRRPNTSFCFLDIRSPGLGDTAMYLCATSRDATGNIYEQYFGPGTRLTVT.

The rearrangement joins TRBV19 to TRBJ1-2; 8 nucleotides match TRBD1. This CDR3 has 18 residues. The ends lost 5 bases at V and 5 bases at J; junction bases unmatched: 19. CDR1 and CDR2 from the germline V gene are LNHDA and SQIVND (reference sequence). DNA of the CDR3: TGTGCCAGTAGTCCGGGACAGGCTGACGGATTGGCACTATATGGCTACACCTTC. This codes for CASSPGQADGLALYGYTF.

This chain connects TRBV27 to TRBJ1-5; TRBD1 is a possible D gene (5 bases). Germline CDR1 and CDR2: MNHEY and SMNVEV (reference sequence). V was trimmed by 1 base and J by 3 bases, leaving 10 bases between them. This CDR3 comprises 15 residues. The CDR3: CASSLLAGTNQPQHF. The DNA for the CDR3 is TGTGCCAGCAGTTTATTAGCAGGGACCAATCAGCCCCAGCATTTT.

In DNA, the CDR3 is TGTGCCAGTAGCTTGGGGACTTATAGCAATCAGCCCCAGCATTTT. Translated: CASSLGTYSNQPQHF. V gene TRBV19 combines with J gene TRBJ1-5, with D maybe TRBD1 (5 bases). V lost 6 bases to trimming and J lost 0 bases, with 12 bases between them. The CDR3 consists of 15 residues. Per germline, CDR1 LNHDA and CDR2 SQIVND (reference sequence).